The clone carrying this TCR beta chain has just one count. The data were produced by immunoSEQ multiplex PCR, yet TCRdb's version contains in-frame clones alone and is incomplete. The profile covers about 250,000 clones, with approximately 80% appearing a single time and about 9.6% taken by the ten largest. The source of the sample is a study of blood T cell repertoires in COVID-19. The V segment lost 3 bases and the J segment 8 bases; nucleotides outside the gene matches: 12. Germline-derived CDR1 and CDR2 are DFQATT and SNEGSKA (reference sequence). This CDR3 has 15 amino acids. The source is a man older than 75 with acute or convalescent COVID-19. V usage is TRBV20-1 and J usage is TRBJ1-4; TRBD1 matches 7 bases. The material sequenced was peripheral blood. DNA of the CDR3: TGCAGTGCTAGTCGAACAGGGGTATCTCAGGAAAAACTGTTTTTT. Translated: CSASRTGVSQEKLFF.